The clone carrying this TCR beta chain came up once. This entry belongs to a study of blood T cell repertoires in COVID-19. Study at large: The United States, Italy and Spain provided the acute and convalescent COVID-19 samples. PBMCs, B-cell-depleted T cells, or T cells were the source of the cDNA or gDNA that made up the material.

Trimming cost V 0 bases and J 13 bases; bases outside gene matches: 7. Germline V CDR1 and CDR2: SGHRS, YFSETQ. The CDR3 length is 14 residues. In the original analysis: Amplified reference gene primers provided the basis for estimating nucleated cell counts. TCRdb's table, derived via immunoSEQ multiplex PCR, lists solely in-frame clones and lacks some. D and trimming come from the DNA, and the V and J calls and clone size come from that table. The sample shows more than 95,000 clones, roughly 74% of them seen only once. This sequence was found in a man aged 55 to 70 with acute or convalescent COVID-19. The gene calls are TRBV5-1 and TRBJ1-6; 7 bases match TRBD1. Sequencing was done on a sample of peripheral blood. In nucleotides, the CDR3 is TGCGCCAGCAGCTTGGAACAGGGGATACCCCCCCTCCACTTT. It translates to CASSLEQGIPPLHF.